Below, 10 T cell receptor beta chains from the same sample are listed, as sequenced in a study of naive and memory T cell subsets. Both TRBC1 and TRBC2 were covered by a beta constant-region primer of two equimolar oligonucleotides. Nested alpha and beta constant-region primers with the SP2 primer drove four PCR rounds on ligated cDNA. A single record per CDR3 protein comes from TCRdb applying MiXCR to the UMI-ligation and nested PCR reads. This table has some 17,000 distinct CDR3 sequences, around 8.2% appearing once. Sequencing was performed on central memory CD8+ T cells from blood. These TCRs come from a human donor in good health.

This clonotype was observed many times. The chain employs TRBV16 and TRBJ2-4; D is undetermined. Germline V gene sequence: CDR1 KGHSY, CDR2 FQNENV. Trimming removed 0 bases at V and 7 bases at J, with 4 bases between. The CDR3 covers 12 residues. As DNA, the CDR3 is TGTGCCAGCAGCCAATCGGCGAACATTCAGTACTTC. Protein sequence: CASSQSANIQYF.

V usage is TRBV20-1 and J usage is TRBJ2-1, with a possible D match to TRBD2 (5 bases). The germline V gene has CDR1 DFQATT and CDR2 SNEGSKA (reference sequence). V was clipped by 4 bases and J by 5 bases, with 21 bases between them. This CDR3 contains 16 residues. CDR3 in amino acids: CSATNPTRIGNNEQFF. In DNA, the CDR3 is TGCAGTGCTACAAACCCTACTAGGATCGGGAACAATGAGCAGTTCTTC.

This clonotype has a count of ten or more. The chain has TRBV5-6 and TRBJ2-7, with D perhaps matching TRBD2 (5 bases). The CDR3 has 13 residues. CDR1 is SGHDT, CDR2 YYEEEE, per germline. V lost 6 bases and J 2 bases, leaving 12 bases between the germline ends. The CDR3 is CASNSGWAYEQYF. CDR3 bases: TGTGCCAGCAATTCGGGGTGGGCCTACGAGCAGTACTTC.

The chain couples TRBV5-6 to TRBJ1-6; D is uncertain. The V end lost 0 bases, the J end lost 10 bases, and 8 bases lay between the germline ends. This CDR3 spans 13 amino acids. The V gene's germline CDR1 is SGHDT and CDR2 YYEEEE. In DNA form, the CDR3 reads TGTGCCAGCAGCTTGGGGGAACGGTCACCCCTCCACTTT. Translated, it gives CASSLGERSPLHF.

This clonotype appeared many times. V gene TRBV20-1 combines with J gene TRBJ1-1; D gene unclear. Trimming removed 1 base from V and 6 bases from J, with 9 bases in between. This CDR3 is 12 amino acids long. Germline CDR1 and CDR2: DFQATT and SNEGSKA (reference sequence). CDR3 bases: TGCAGTGCTAGAGTACGCGAGGCTGAAGCTTTCTTT. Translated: CSARVREAEAFF.

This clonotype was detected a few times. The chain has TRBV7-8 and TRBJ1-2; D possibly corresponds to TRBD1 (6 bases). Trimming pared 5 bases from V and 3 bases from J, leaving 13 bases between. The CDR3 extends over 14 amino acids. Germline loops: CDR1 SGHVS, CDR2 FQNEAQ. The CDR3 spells CASSLGGRYYGYTF. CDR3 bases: TGTGCCAGCAGCCTAGGGGGGCGCTACTATGGCTACACCTTC.

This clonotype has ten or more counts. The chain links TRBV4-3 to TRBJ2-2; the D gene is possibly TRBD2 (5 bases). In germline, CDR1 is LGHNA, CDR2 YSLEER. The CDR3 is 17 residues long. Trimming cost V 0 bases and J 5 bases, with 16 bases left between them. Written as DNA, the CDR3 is TGCGCCAGCAGCCAAGAATGGGGTCTCGGGGAAACCGGGGAGCTGTTTTTT. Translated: CASSQEWGLGETGELFF.

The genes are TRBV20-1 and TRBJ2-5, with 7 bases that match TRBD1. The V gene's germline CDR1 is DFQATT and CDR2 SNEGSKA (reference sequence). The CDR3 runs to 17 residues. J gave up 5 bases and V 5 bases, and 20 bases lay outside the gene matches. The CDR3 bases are TGCAGTGCTCCCCCTCGCCCGGGACAGAGCTGCCGGGAGACCCAGTACTTC. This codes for CSAPPRPGQSCRETQYF.

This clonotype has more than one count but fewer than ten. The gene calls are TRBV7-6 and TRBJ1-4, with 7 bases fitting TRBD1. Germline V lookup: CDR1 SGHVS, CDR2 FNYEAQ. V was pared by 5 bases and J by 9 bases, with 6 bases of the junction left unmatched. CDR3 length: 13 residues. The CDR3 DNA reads TGTGCCAGCAGCCCCAAGACAGGGCAAAAACTGTTTTTT. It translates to CASSPKTGQKLFF. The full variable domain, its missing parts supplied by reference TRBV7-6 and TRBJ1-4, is GAGVSQSPRYKVTKRGQDVALRCDPISGHVSLYWYRQALGQGPEFLTYFNYEAQQDKSGLPNDRFSAERPEGSISTLTIQRTEQRDSAMYRCASSPKTGQKLFFGSGTQLSVL.

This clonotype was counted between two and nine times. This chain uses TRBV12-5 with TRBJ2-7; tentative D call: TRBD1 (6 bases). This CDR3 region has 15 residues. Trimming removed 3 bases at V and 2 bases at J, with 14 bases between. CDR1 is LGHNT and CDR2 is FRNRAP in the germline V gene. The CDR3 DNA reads TGTGCTAGTGGTTTACCGCGGAGGACAGCCTACGAGCAGTACTTC. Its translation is CASGLPRRTAYEQYF.